The present T cell receptor beta chain was sequenced within a study of blood T cell repertoires in COVID-19 (TCRdb year 2020). Notes on the research overall: Samples from collaborators originated in the United States, Italy and Spain and spanned both the acute and convalescent phases of COVID-19. The prospective study material was composed of cDNA or gDNA derived from T cells, B-cell-depleted T cells, or PBMCs. Subjects who had been exposed to COVID-19, were actively infected with it, or had recovered from it provided the deeply sampled blood TCRbeta repertoires that made up the dataset. A freely available public database, intended as a resource for researchers studying the immune response to SARS-CoV-2, is where the repertoires were released. The samples were drawn from the first 160 participants of the ongoing ImmuneRACE study and from some 1,300 subjects provided by 6 global collaborators. A de-identified subject ID, COVID-19 status, age in years and sex were almost always included in the sample metadata. Where HLA class I and class II types were available, the types were taken from metadata supplied by the sample provider, not from assay-based typing. The study at large found these results: Clinical and demographic metadata were provided uncurated, with the amount varying by source and participant.

Concerning this clone: There is no known antigen for this receptor. No quality values exist for individual bases; no much larger clone is one base distant.

In Seattle, one collaborating source enrolled patients while the infection was active and tracked those patients longitudinally over the course of disease. The collaborating institutions used their own protocols to collect whole blood in K2EDTA tubes. For TCRbeta analysis, collaborators shipped samples in one of three forms: frozen whole blood, isolated PBMCs, or DNA extracted from either of those sample types. Measured from the cysteine to the phenylalanine, the CDR3 is 13 residues long. Only CDR3 DNA remains: 39 bases, in frame from the first base. The germline V gene sets CDR1 to MRHNA and CDR2 to SNTAGT. V gives up 0 bases and J gives up 6 bases, and the segment between their germline ends measures 6 bases. TCRbeta CDR3 regions were amplified from genomic DNA using the immunoSEQ Assay, a bias-controlled multiplex PCR. The authors' pipeline ran thus. The number of nucleated cells in each sample was estimated from the amplification of reference gene primers within the assay. Sequence reads were collapsed and filtered to measure the absolute abundance of every unique TCRbeta CDR3 rearrangement. Productive Simpson clonality was computed per sample as the square root of Simpson's diversity index over productive rearrangements. The immuneACCESS repertoire file appears here via TCRdb, limited to in-frame rearrangements. These files lack a portion of the clones; in checked studies, under half of the deficit traces to unresolved V genes, and the cause of the others is not known. V, J and clone size are those of that table, while D and trimming were read from the DNA. This sample lists 350,000 to 450,000 clones; 86% were detected once. The top ten constitute about 7% of the sample.

The rearranged chain carries TRBV6-4 and TRBJ2-1; TRBD1 is a weak D gene call, 5 bases matching. The sequencing sample was made of peripheral blood. The sequence came from a woman in her fifties or sixties with COVID-19, enrolled during active disease. The encoded CDR3 is CASSDSQGNEQFF. The nucleotide sequence is TGTGCCAGCAGTGACTCTCAGGGCAATGAGCAGTTCTTC.